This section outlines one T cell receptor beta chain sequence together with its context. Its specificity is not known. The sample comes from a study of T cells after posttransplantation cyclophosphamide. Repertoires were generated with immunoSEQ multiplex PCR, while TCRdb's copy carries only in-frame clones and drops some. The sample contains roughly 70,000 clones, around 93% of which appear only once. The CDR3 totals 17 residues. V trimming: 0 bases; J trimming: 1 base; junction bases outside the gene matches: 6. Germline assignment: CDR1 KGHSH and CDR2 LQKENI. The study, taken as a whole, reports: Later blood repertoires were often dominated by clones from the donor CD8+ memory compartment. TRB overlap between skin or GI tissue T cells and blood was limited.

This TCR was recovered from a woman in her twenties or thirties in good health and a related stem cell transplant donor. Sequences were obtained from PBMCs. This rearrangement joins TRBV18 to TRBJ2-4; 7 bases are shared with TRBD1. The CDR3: CASSPPGQVLAKNIQYF. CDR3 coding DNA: TGTGCCAGCTCACCACCTGGACAGGTCCTTGCCAAAAACATTCAGTACTTC.